One and the same sample provided the 28 T cell receptor beta chains below, sequenced in a study of shared clonotypes between healthy human individuals (dated by TCRdb to the early 2020s). Libraries were made using the immunoSEQ multiplex PCR assay. Not all clones reach the TCRdb copy of this immuneACCESS table, which keeps in-frame sequences only. Checked studies attribute under half of the gap to unresolved V genes and leave the rest unexplained. This sample holds hundreds of thousands of clones; about 95% were observed only once. The biggest ten clones account for about 0.064% of the sample. The sequenced material came from naive CD4+ T cells sorted from blood. What this sample's cell subset or site label stands for: CD45RA+ positively selected. The receptor source for this set is a woman aged 25 to 39 in good health.

This rearrangement joins TRBV12-2 to TRBJ2-1; no check of the table's D call, TRBD1, against the DNA was made. TRBV12-2 is flagged as a pseudogene. CDR3 length: 15 amino acids. In DNA, the CDR3 is TGTGCAAGTCGCCTCCACAGGGGACTCTACAATGAGCAGTTCTTC. Protein product: CASRLHRGLYNEQFF.

The rearrangement joins TRBV2 to TRBJ2-6; no firm D call. The CDR3 has 15 residues. CDR1 SNHLY and CDR2 FYNNEI come from the germline V gene. V lost 2 bases to trimming and J lost 1 base, with 6 bases between them. The CDR3: CASSEWLSGANVLTF. The CDR3 DNA reads TGTGCCAGCAGTGAATGGCTTTCTGGGGCCAACGTCCTGACTTTC.

The J gene is TRBJ1-6, the V gene TRBV4-1; 8 bases line up with TRBD1. The junction had 8 bases not matched to a gene; V was cut back by 5 bases and J by 8 bases. Germline assignment: CDR1 MGHRA and CDR2 YSYEKL. The CDR3 spans 15 residues. The CDR3 coding sequence is TGCGCCAGCAGCACAATTACAGGGGGTTATTCACCCCTCCACTTT. Translation: CASSTITGGYSPLHF.

This clone was counted once. This chain joins TRBV4-1 and TRBJ2-1; D uncertain. Germline V gives CDR1 MGHRA, CDR2 YSYEKL. This CDR3 is 13 amino acids long. V was cut by 3 bases and J by 9 bases, with 12 bases left in between. DNA of the CDR3: TGCGCCAGCAGCCAGGCTAGTTTGCTTGAGCAGTTCTTC. This encodes CASSQASLLEQFF.

Regarding this clone: The sample contains more than one DNA sequence encoding this CDR3. The chain couples TRBV18 to TRBJ2-2; 9 bases line up with TRBD1. J lost 3 bases, V lost 3 bases, and 2 bases had no gene match. The CDR3 is made up of 15 amino acids. The germline gives CDR1 KGHSH, CDR2 LQKENI. CDR3 region: CASSPRTGDTGELFF. CDR3 DNA: TGTGCCAGCTCACCCCGGACAGGGGACACCGGGGAGCTGTTTTTT.

The chain is built from TRBV7-6 and TRBJ2-3; no reliable D call. Between the trimmed V and J ends, which lost 1 base and 2 bases, there was a span of 1 base. Germline CDR1 SGHVS, CDR2 FNYEAQ. The CDR3 contains 12 residues. The CDR3 DNA is TGTGCCAGCAGCTTAGACACAGATACGCAGTATTTT. This encodes CASSLDTDTQYF. Full variable domain (remainder filled in from reference TRBV7-6 and TRBJ2-3): GAGVSQSPRYKVTKRGQDVALRCDPISGHVSLYWYRQALGQGPEFLTYFNYEAQQDKSGLPNDRFSAERPEGSISTLTIQRTEQRDSAMYRCASSLDTDTQYFGPGTRLTVL.

J is TRBJ2-5 and V is TRBV28, with 8 positions matching TRBD2. Losses at the gene ends were 7 bases for V and 2 bases for J; bases not matched to a gene: 15. This CDR3 region has 17 residues. CDR1 is MDHEN and CDR2 is SYDVKM in the germline V gene. The CDR3 region has the DNA TGTGCCAGCAAAGAATGGGGCGGGAGGACGGGTCAAGAGACCCAGTACTTC. This sequence encodes CASKEWGGRTGQETQYF. The full variable domain, with the rest looked up from reference TRBV28 and TRBJ2-5, is DVKVTQSSRYLVKRTGEKVFLECVQDMDHENMFWYRQDPGLGLRLIYFSYDVKMKEKGDIPEGYSVSREKKERFSLILESASTNQTSMYLCASKEWGGRTGQETQYFGPGTRLLVL.

J is TRBJ1-5 and V is TRBV18; D possibly corresponds to TRBD1 (5 bases). The length of the CDR3 is 14 residues. The germline V gene encodes CDR1 KGHSH and CDR2 LQKENI. The V end lost 4 bases, the J end lost 2 bases, and 9 bases lay between the germline ends. The CDR3 loop reads CASSQSRGNQPQHF. Here the CDR3 DNA reads TGTGCCAGCTCACAATCCAGGGGCAATCAGCCCCAGCATTTT.

V is TRBV5-4 and J is TRBJ2-1, with D possibly being TRBD2 (6 bases). This CDR3 is 14 amino acids long. Germline CDR1 is SGHNT and CDR2 is YYREEE (reference sequence). V lost 4 bases and J lost 7, with 15 bases in between. The CDR3 nucleotides are TGTGCCAGCAGCACACAACTAGCCCGGAATGAGCAGTTCTTC. Protein product: CASSTQLARNEQFF.

The chain joins TRBV28 to TRBJ2-4; 15 bases are shared with TRBD2. The CDR3 totals 19 residues. Germline V gene data show CDR1 as MDHEN and CDR2 as SYDVKM. V shed 5 bases, J shed 1 base, and the junction held 9 bases outside the gene matches. The CDR3 reads CASSRTSGRAGVAKNIQYF. The CDR3 DNA is TGTGCCAGCAGTCGGACTAGCGGGAGGGCAGGGGTTGCCAAAAACATTCAGTACTTC.

This clone appeared a single time. The chain carries TRBV5-6 and TRBJ1-2, with 7 bases lining up with TRBD1. The J segment lost 0 bases and the V segment lost 1 base, leaving 3 bases of the junction unmatched. The CDR3 spans 15 residues. Germline-derived CDR1 and CDR2 are SGHDT and YYEEEE. The CDR3 reads CASSLTGESNYGYTF. The CDR3 DNA reads as TGTGCCAGCAGCTTGACAGGGGAATCTAACTATGGCTACACCTTC.

The V gene is TRBV28, the J gene TRBJ1-3; no reliable D call. V was pared by 2 bases and J by 1 base, with 6 bases between. Germline V CDR1 and CDR2: MDHEN, SYDVKM. The CDR3 consists of 14 residues. The CDR3 here is CASSLSDSGNTIYF. CDR3 coding DNA: TGTGCCAGCAGTTTAAGCGATTCTGGAAACACCATATATTTT.

The chain employs TRBV30 and TRBJ1-5; D perhaps matches TRBD1 (6 bases). The ends were cut back, 5 bases at V and 16 bases at J, with 9 bases in the middle. The CDR3 length is 8 residues. Germline V gene lookup returns CDR1 GTSNPN and CDR2 SVGIG (reference sequence). As DNA, the CDR3 is TGTGCCTGGGCCAGGGGACATTTT. It specifies CAWARGHF.

The rearrangement uses TRBV2 and TRBJ1-1; D may be TRBD1 (6 bases). V lost 5 bases, J lost 3 bases, and 10 bases lay in between. CDR1 is SNHLY and CDR2 is FYNNEI in the germline V gene. The CDR3 consists of 13 residues. The CDR3 DNA reads as TGTGCCAGCAGTTCAGGGGCCTACACTGAAGCTTTCTTT. Translating gives CASSSGAYTEAFF.

The chain is built from TRBV27 and TRBJ1-2; 8 positions agree with TRBD1. J was trimmed by 1 base and V by 7 bases; bases with no gene match: 8. In germline, CDR1 is MNHEY, CDR2 SMNVEV (reference sequence). The CDR3 spans 15 residues. This chain's CDR3 is CASKAGQVLNYGYTF. Written as DNA, the CDR3 is TGTGCCAGCAAAGCGGGACAGGTCCTTAACTATGGCTACACCTTC.

The rearrangement uses TRBV5-4 and TRBJ2-1; 9 positions agree with TRBD1. This CDR3 spans 15 amino acids. Trimming at V came to 2 bases and at J to 8 bases, leaving 8 bases not matched to a gene. The germline gives CDR1 SGHNT, CDR2 YYREEE (reference sequence). The CDR3 sequence: CASSFLDRGGYEQFF. The DNA of the CDR3 is TGTGCCAGCAGCTTCCTGGACAGGGGCGGATATGAGCAGTTCTTC. Filled out from reference TRBV5-4 and TRBJ2-1, the complete variable domain reads ETGVTQSPTHLIKTRGQQVTLRCSSQSGHNTVSWYQQALGQGPQFIFQYYREEENGRGNFPPRFSGLQFPNYSSELNVNALELDDSALYLCASSFLDRGGYEQFFGPGTRLTVL.

This chain joins TRBV10-3 and TRBJ2-5; 7 bases align to TRBD2. This CDR3 contains 15 residues. Per germline, CDR1 ENHRY and CDR2 SYGVKD. The J segment lost 5 bases and the V segment lost 8 bases, leaving 14 bases of the junction unmatched. CDR3 sequence reads: CAIGGGLSGGETQYF. CDR3 DNA sequence: TGTGCCATCGGGGGGGGACTCTCAGGAGGGGAGACCCAGTACTTC.

This clone came up once. The rearrangement uses TRBV25-1 and TRBJ1-2; D not certain. The germline V gene has CDR1 MGHDK and CDR2 SYGVNS. V dropped 1 base and J dropped 1 base, with 13 bases sitting between them. CDR3 length equals 16 residues. The CDR3 protein is CASSEWNGEINYGYTF. The CDR3 DNA is TGTGCCAGCAGTGAATGGAATGGAGAGATTAACTATGGCTACACCTTC.

The chain joins TRBV7-6 to TRBJ2-1; 9 bases align to TRBD2. V was clipped by 4 bases and J by 4 bases; unmatched bases: 8. The CDR3 is made up of 16 amino acids. Germline V gene data show CDR1 as SGHVS and CDR2 as FNYEAQ. The CDR3 bases are TGTGCCAGCAGCTCTGCCGGGACTAGCCTGTACAATGAGCAGTTCTTC. It translates to CASSSAGTSLYNEQFF.

The J gene is TRBJ2-1, the V gene TRBV28; D call uncertain. CDR1 is MDHEN and CDR2 is SYDVKM in the germline V gene. The length of the CDR3 is 13 residues. V was shortened by 5 bases and J by 10 bases, with 15 bases between the two germline ends. CDR3 in DNA: TGTGCCAGCAGTCCCGAGGCCCCGACGGAGCAGTTCTTC. Protein product: CASSPEAPTEQFF.

V is TRBV7-9 and J is TRBJ2-2; TRBD1 might be the D (6 bases). The V and J ends lost 3 bases and 5 bases respectively, with 22 bases between them. This CDR3 is 18 amino acids long. Germline values: CDR1 SEHNR, CDR2 FQNEAQ (reference sequence). The CDR3 loop is CASSLGNLRGRGTGELFF. DNA for the CDR3: TGTGCCAGCAGCTTGGGGAATCTGAGGGGGAGAGGGACCGGGGAGCTGTTTTTT. The whole variable domain, remainder taken from reference TRBV7-9 and TRBJ2-2, is DTGVSQNPRHKITKRGQNVTFRCDPISEHNRLYWYRQTLGQGPEFLTYFQNEAQLEKSRLLSDRFSAERPKGSFSTLEIQRTEQGDSAMYLCASSLGNLRGRGTGELFFGEGSRLTVL.

The chain's CDR3 is CASSATPGTGGFNQPQHF. In DNA, the CDR3 is TGTGCCAGCAGTGCTACCCCCGGGACAGGGGGATTCAATCAGCCCCAGCATTTT. V and J are TRBV28 and TRBJ1-5, with TRBD1 matching over 11 bases. Per germline, CDR1 MDHEN and CDR2 SYDVKM. The CDR3 contains 18 residues. After removal of 5 bases from V and 3 bases from J, the junction contained 12 bases not matched to a gene.

The CDR3 is CASSLFFAQETQYF. The CDR3 DNA reads as TGTGCCAGCAGTTTATTTTTCGCCCAAGAGACCCAGTACTTC. The V call is TRBV27, the J call TRBJ2-5, with no clear D. The V gene's germline CDR1 is MNHEY and CDR2 SMNVEV (reference sequence). The CDR3 totals 14 residues. The ends were cut back, 1 base at V and 1 base at J, with 7 bases in the middle.

This chain uses TRBV27 with TRBJ1-2; D is ambiguous. Per the germline V gene, CDR1 is MNHEY and CDR2 is SMNVEV (reference sequence). Trimming removed 5 bases from V and 5 bases from J, with 6 bases in between. The CDR3 has 11 residues. CDR3 DNA: TGTGCCAGCAGTCTTACGTATGGCTACACCTTC. Encoded protein: CASSLTYGYTF.

This chain connects TRBV10-1 to TRBJ1-4, with 8 nucleotides matching TRBD1. CDR1 is WNHNN, CDR2 SYGVQD, per germline (reference sequence). This CDR3 has 16 residues. Trimming took 0 bases from V and 7 from J; bases not matched to a gene: 7. CDR3 in DNA: TGCGCCAGCAGTGAGTCACTAGGACAGGGTGGTGAAAAACTGTTTTTT. Translating gives CASSESLGQGGEKLFF.

The J gene is TRBJ1-2, the V gene TRBV11-2; tentative D call: TRBD1 (6 bases). The CDR3 covers 14 residues. V was cut by 1 base and J by 7 bases, with 13 bases left in between. Germline V gene sequence: CDR1 SGHAT, CDR2 FQNNGV. CDR3 nucleotide sequence: TGTGCCAGCAGCTTAGGCTTGAGGGGGGGTGGCTACACCTTC. As protein: CASSLGLRGGGYTF.

V usage is TRBV7-9 and J usage is TRBJ2-7, with D perhaps TRBD2 (5 bases). Looked up from germline, CDR1 is SEHNR and CDR2 is FQNEAQ (reference sequence). Trimming took 1 base from V and 6 from J, leaving 7 bases between them. The CDR3 totals 12 residues. The CDR3 DNA follows: TGTGCCAGCAGCTTAGTTGGGAGCGAGCAGTACTTC. This translates into CASSLVGSEQYF. The variable domain in full, completed from reference TRBV7-9 and TRBJ2-7, reads DTGVSQNPRHKITKRGQNVTFRCDPISEHNRLYWYRQTLGQGPEFLTYFQNEAQLEKSRLLSDRFSAERPKGSFSTLEIQRTEQGDSAMYLCASSLVGSEQYFGPGTRLTVT.

The chain has TRBV2 and TRBJ2-7, with D unresolved. This CDR3 is 14 amino acids long. Per germline, CDR1 SNHLY and CDR2 FYNNEI. V was clipped by 1 base and J by 7 bases, with 14 bases between them. CDR3 sequence: CASSEGYSPWEQYF. CDR3 DNA sequence: TGTGCCAGCAGTGAAGGATACAGCCCCTGGGAGCAGTACTTC.